The TCR beta chain described here comes from a study of read filtering for tumor transcriptome and immune sequencing. Study-wide results and caveats: Correlation between methods rose after single-read clonotypes were removed.

This library used around 400 ng RNA and molecular barcoded adaptors spanning alpha/delta and beta/gamma chains. Via MiXCR, TCRdb re-called the reads, giving one row per CDR3 protein. Of some 130,000 distinct CDR3 sequences listed, 13% are singletons. The J segment lost 4 bases and the V segment lost 5 bases, leaving 7 bases of the junction unmatched. This CDR3 is built from 15 residues. From germline, CDR1 is MDHEN and CDR2 SYDVKM. This clonotype has ten or more counts. Its antigen is unknown. This clonotype originated in a donor at least 40 years old with multiple myeloma. The sequenced material came from a population of CD138-negative cells sorted from bone marrow. The J gene is TRBJ2-5, the V gene TRBV28, with 10 bases matching TRBD1. This chain's CDR3 is CASSTRQGAGETQYF. The DNA of the CDR3 is TGTGCCAGCAGTACTCGACAGGGGGCTGGAGAGACCCAGTACTTC.